This is a list of T cell receptor beta chains from one sample in a study of radiotherapy plus CTLA-4 blockade in lung cancer. Generated by immunoSEQ multiplex PCR, the TCRdb table keeps only in-frame clones and is missing some. This table has approximately 94,000 clones, roughly 80% appearing once. The source was peripheral blood, collected from a patient treated with radiotherapy plus ipilimumab. The receptors were gathered from a human donor with non-small cell lung cancer that progressed on radiotherapy plus ipilimumab. Each CDR3 is given with its conserved first and last residue. The D gene is left open where the match is weak. The size field is filled for only some rows; it gives once, few, many or a size class.

- | TRBJ2-1 | - | TRBV27 | CASSLSDSTTGDEQFF | TGTGCCAGCAGTTTATCGGACTCGACGACGGGCGATGAGCAGTTCTTC
- | TRBJ2-5 | - | TRBV29-1 | CSVARKTQYF | TGCAGCGTTGCCAGGAAGACCCAGTACTTC
- | TRBJ1-3 | - | TRBV2 | CAIGTDSGNTIYF | TGTGCCATCGGGACGGACTCTGGAAACACCATATATTTT
- | TRBJ2-7 | - | TRBV11-3 | CASSLGRGSYEQYF | TGTGCCAGCAGCTTGGGCAGGGGCTCCTACGAGCAGTACTTC
- | TRBJ1-2 | - | TRBV7-8 | CASSLDQGIDGYTF | TGTGCCAGCAGCTTAGATCAGGGAATAGATGGCTACACCTTC
- | TRBJ2-4 | TRBD1 | TRBV19 | CATQGRTGKNIQYF | TGTGCCACCCAGGGTAGGACAGGGAAAAACATTCAGTACTTC
once | TRBJ2-5 | - | TRBV6-5 | CASSKTVVETQYF | TGTGCCAGCAGTAAGACAGTTGTAGAGACCCAGTACTTC
- | TRBJ1-1 | - | TRBV6-5 | CASRRRGADTEAFF | TGTGCCAGCCGTAGGAGGGGCGCGGACACTGAAGCTTTCTTT
- | TRBJ1-2 | - | TRBV5-1 | CASSHFGNFNYGYTF | TGCGCCAGCAGTCATTTTGGCAACTTTAACTATGGCTACACCTTC
- | TRBJ1-2 | - | TRBV11-2 | CASSLPRFYGYTF | TGTGCCAGCAGCTTACCGCGATTTTATGGCTACACCTTC
- | TRBJ1-2 | TRBD1 | TRBV6-5 | CASSSRTGTYGYTF | TGTGCCAGCAGTTCCCGGACAGGGACCTATGGCTACACCTTC
- | TRBJ2-1 | - | TRBV7-8 | CASSFNQLRGEQFF | TGTGCCAGCAGCTTCAACCAACTCAGGGGTGAGCAGTTCTTC